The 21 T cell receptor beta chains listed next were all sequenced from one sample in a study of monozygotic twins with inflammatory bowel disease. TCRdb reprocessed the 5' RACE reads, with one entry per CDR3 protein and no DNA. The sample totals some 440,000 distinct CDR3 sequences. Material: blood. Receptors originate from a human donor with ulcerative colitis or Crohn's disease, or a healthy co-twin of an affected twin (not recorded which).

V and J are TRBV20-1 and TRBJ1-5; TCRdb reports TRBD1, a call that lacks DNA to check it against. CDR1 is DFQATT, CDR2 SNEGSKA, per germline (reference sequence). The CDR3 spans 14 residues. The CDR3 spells CSASQGGGNQPQHF.

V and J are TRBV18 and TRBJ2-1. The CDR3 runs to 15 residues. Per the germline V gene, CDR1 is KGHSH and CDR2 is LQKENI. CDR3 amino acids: CASSPPPRVDNEQFF.

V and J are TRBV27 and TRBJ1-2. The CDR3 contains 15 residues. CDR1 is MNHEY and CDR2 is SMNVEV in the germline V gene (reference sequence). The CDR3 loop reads CASSLAGALNYGYTF.

The CDR3 loop reads CASSLRGGNTGELFF. The rearrangement joins TRBV12-3 or TRBV12-4 to TRBJ2-2; TCRdb names TRBD2, which stays unverified in the absence of DNA. The CDR3 covers 15 residues.

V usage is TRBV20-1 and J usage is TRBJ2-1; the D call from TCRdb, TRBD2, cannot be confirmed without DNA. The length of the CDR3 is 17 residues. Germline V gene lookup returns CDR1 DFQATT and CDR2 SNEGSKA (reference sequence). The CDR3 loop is CSALPSGTPSSYNEQFF.

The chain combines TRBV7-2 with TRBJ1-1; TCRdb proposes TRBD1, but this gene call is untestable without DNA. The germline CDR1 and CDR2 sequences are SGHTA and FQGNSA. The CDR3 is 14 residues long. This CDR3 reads CASSSRAGGTEAFF.

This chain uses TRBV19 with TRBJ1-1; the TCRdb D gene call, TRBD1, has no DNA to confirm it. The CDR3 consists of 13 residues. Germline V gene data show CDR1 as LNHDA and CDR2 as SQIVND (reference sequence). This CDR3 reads CATAGQMNTEAFF.

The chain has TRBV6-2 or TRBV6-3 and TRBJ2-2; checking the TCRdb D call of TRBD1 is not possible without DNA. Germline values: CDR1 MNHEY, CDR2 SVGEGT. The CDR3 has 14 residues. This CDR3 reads CASSGSGAGGELFF.

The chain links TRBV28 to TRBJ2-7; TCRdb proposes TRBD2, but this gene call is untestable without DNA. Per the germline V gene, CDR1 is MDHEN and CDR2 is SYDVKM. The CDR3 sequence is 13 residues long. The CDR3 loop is CASRTGTRNEQYF.

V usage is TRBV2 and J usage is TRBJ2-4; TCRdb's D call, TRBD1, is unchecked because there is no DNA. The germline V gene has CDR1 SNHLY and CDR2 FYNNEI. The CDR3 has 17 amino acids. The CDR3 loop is CASSLLQGGSAKNIQYF.

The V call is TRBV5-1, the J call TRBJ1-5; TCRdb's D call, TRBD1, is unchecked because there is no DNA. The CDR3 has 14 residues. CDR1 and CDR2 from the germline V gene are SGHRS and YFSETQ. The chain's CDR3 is CASSLDGGDQPQHF.

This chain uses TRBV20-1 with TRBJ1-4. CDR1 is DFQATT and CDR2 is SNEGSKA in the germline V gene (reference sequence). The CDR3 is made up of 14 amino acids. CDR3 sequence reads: CSARDKGFEEKLFF.

CDR3: CASEQGGEQYF. V and J are TRBV6-5 and TRBJ2-7; the D gene TCRdb calls, TRBD1, cannot be checked with no DNA. The CDR3 totals 11 residues. Germline V gene sequence: CDR1 MNHEY, CDR2 SVGAGI.

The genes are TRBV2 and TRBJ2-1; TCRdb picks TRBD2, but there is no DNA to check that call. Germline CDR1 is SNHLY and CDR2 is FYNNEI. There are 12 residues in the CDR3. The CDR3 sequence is CASSEPARRGFF. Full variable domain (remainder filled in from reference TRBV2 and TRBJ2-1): EPEVTQTPSHQVTQMGQEVILRCVPISNHLYFYWYRQILGQKVEFLVSFYNNEISEKSEIFDDQFSVERPDGSNFTLKIRSTKLEDSAMYFCASSEPARRGFFGPGTRLTVL.

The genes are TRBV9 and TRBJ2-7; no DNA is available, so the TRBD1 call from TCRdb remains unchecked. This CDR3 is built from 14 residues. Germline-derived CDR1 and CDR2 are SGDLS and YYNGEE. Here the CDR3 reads CASSGRDRGYEQYF.

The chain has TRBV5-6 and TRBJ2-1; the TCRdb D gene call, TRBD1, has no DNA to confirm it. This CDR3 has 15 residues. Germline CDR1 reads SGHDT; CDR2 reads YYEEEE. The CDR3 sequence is CASSLWDREWGEQFF.

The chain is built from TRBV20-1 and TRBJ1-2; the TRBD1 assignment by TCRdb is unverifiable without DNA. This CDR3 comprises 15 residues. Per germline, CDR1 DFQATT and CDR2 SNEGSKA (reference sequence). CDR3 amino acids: CILNPNGGVDYGYTF.

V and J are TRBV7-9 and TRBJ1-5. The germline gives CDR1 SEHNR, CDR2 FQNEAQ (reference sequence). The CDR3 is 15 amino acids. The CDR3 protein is CASSPHGDSNQPQHF.

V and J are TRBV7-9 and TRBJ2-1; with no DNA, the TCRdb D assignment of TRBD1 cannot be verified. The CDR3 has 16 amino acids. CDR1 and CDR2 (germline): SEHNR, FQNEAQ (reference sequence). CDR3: CASSPPGGYSYNEQFF.

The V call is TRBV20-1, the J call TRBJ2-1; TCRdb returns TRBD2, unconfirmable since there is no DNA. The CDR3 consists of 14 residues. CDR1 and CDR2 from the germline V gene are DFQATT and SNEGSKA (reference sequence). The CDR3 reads CSARGGSFINEQFF.

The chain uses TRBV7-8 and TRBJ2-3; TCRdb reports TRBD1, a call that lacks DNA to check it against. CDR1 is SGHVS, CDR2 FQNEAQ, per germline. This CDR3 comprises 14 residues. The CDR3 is CASPGAGGPDTQYF.